The 29 T cell receptor delta chains presented below share a single source sample, sequenced in a study of gamma delta lymphoproliferative disorders and STAT genes. Genomic DNA from isolated PBMCs served as the sequencing template. TCRdb re-identified clones in the multiplex PCR reads via CATT. In the table there are over 650 delta-chain clones, 5% to 6.5% of which are singletons. The sample consisted of blood. The receptors derive from a human donor with gamma-delta T-cell large granular lymphocyte leukemia.

In this sample, this clone is medium-sized. Other nucleotide sequences from this sample produce the same CDR3. V is TRDV2 and J is TRDJ1; no definite D call. The germline CDR1 and CDR2 sequences are GEAIGNYY and EKD. The CDR3 consists of 14 residues. V was cut by 3 bases and J by 0 bases, with 10 bases left in between. CDR3 region: CACDPLLYTDKLIF. The CDR3 bases are TGTGCCTGTGACCCCTTACTGTACACCGATAAACTCATCTTT.

This clone was counted only a few times. This probably arose from a read error, given a far larger clone one base away. Other nucleotide sequences in the sample specify the same CDR3. This rearrangement joins TRDV2 to TRDJ1; 8 bases match TRDD3. The CDR3 has 14 residues. Per the germline V gene, CDR1 is GEAIGNYY and CDR2 is EKD. Trimming at V came to 3 bases and at J to 4 bases, leaving 6 bases not matched to a gene. CDR3 residues: CACDLLGDGDKLIF. The CDR3 DNA sequence: TGTGCCTGTGACCTATTGGGGGATGGCGATAAACTCATCTTT.

This clone turned up a few times. This could be a read error, since a much larger clone is one nucleotide away. J is TRDJ1 and V is TRDV2; 12 nucleotides align to TRDD3. After removal of 3 bases from V and 0 bases from J, the junction contained 4 bases not matched to a gene. This CDR3 contains 16 residues. Germline CDR1 is GEAIGNYY and CDR2 is EKD. The CDR3 bases are TGTGCCTGTGACGCGCTGGGGGATACGAACACCGATAAACTCATCTTT. Translating it yields CACDALGDTNTDKLIF.

This clone was detected only a few times. The chain couples TRDV2 to TRDJ1, with TRDD3 matching 13 bases. J gave up 3 bases and V 3 bases, and 12 bases lay outside the gene matches. Germline CDR1 is GEAIGNYY and CDR2 is EKD. This CDR3 contains 18 residues. Written as DNA, the CDR3 is TGTGCCTGTGACTCTACTGGGGGATACGCTAAGGGGTCCGATAAACTCATCTTT. Translated: CACDSTGGYAKGSDKLIF.

This clone is medium-sized (0.01 to 0.1%) within its sample. This probably arose from a read error, given a far larger clone one base away. V is TRDV2 and J is TRDJ3, with 7 positions matching TRDD3. The CDR3 sequence is 18 residues long. The V gene's germline CDR1 is GEAIGNYY and CDR2 EKD. The CDR3: CACDSTGEISRDTRQMFF. The DNA of the CDR3 is TGTGCCTGTGACTCTACTGGGGAGATCTCCCGGGACACCCGACAGATGTTTTTC.

In the case of this clone: A far larger clone is only one base removed, so a read error is likely. Distinct nucleotide sequences in the sample also encode this CDR3. The chain is built from TRDV2 and TRDJ1, with 9 bases identical to TRDD3. Germline V gene sequence: CDR1 GEAIGNYY, CDR2 EKD. This CDR3 has 19 amino acids. V was pared by 0 bases and J by 2 bases, with 15 bases of the junction left unmatched. The CDR3, as DNA: TGTGCCTGTGACACCGTACTAGGGGATACGCGGAGTTGGACCGATAAACTCATCTTT. It specifies CACDTVLGDTRSWTDKLIF.

With regard to this clone: The mismatch at residue 9 between this DNA's translation and the TCRdb protein of a much larger clone likely reflects a read error; the protein shown is translated from the DNA. This chain uses TRDV2 with TRDJ1; maybe TRDD3 (5 bases). The CDR3 spans 15 residues. Trimming took off 2 bases at V and 3 bases at J, with 15 bases between the two ends. Germline V gene sequence: CDR1 GEAIGNYY, CDR2 EKD. CDR3 residues: CACDNIGERPDKLIF. The CDR3 nucleotides are TGTGCCTGTGACAATATCGGGGAGAGGCCCGATAAACTCATCTTT.

This clone came up a few times. The protein that TCRdb holds for this DNA derives from a much larger clone and differs from the translated DNA at residue 6, which likely indicates a read error; the protein shown here is translated from the DNA. V is TRDV2 and J is TRDJ1, with 13 nucleotides matching TRDD3. The junction had 8 bases not matched to a gene; V was cut back by 0 bases and J by 2 bases. The germline gives CDR1 GEAIGNYY, CDR2 EKD. CDR3 length: 18 residues. CDR3 nucleotides: TGTGCCTGTGACACCGTCACTGGGGGATACGGCGGGACCGATAAACTCATCTTT. Translation: CACDTVTGGYGGTDKLIF.

Many counts were recorded for this clone. This probably arose from a read error, given a far larger clone one base away. The same CDR3 also results from other DNA sequences found in this sample. The chain carries TRDV2 and TRDJ3; 13 bases are a match to TRDD3. This CDR3 is 20 amino acids long. In germline, CDR1 is GEAIGNYY, CDR2 EKD. The CDR3, as DNA: TGTGCCTGTGACACCGTTCGGACTGGGGGATACGCCTGGGACACCCGACAGATGTTCTTC. This translates into CACDTVRTGGYAWDTRQMFF.

Of note for this clone: The likely explanation is a read error, given a far larger clone one base away. Different DNA sequences within this sample yield the same CDR3. The rearrangement uses TRDV2 and TRDJ1; tentative D call: TRDD3 (5 bases). The V gene lost 6 bases and the J gene lost 3 bases, with 16 bases spanning the gap. Looked up from germline, CDR1 is GEAIGNYY and CDR2 is EKD. This CDR3 comprises 14 residues. The CDR3 loop reads CACNSLGIPDKLIF. Written as DNA, the CDR3 is TGTGCCTGTAACTCGCTGGGAATCCCCGATAAACTCATCTTT.

A few counts support this clone. A far larger clone is one nucleotide away, so this likely arose from a read error. Other DNA sequences in this sample translate to the same CDR3. The chain links TRDV2 to TRDJ1, with a weak D call TRDD3 (6 bases). The CDR3 is 14 residues long. Germline-derived CDR1 and CDR2 are GEAIGNYY and EKD. In DNA, the CDR3 is TGTGCCTGTAACTCGCTGGGGATCCCCGATAAACTCATTTTT. This encodes CACNSLGIPDKLIF.

This clone is medium-sized within its sample. This probably arose from a read error, given a far larger clone one base away. This same CDR3 is encoded by further DNA sequences in the sample. The chain recombines TRDV2 with TRDJ1, with TRDD3 matching 10 bases. CDR3 length equals 14 residues. The V segment lost 3 bases and the J segment 2 bases; nucleotides outside the gene matches: 2. The germline V gene has CDR1 GEAIGNYY and CDR2 EKD. This CDR3 reads CACDALGDTDKLIF. In nucleotides, the CDR3 is TGTGCCTGTGACGCACTGGGGGATACCGATAAACTCATCTTT.

As for this clone: Given a far larger clone just one base away, this is likely a sequencing read error. Other DNA sequences in this sample translate to the same CDR3. V gene TRDV2 combines with J gene TRDJ1; 7 nucleotides align to TRDD3. The germline V gene encodes CDR1 GEAIGNYY and CDR2 EKD. The CDR3 spans 17 residues. CDR3 protein: CACDTFVELGDTDKLIF. CDR3 nucleotides: TGTGCCTGTGACACCTTCGTGGAGTTGGGGGACACTGATAAACTCATCTTT.

By share of the sample, this clone is large (0.1 to 1%). Other DNA sequences in this specimen translate into the identical CDR3. V usage is TRDV2 and J usage is TRDJ1; 11 bases match TRDD3. Germline lookup yields CDR1 GEAIGNYY and CDR2 EKD. The CDR3 is 16 amino acids. V was pared by 0 bases and J by 1 base, with 3 bases of the junction left unmatched. CDR3 sequence reads: CACDTLGDTRTDKLIF. CDR3 sequence (DNA): TGTGCCTGTGACACCTTGGGGGATACGCGCACCGATAAACTCATCTTT.

Points on this clone: TCRdb's listed protein matches a much larger clone and diverges from this DNA's translation at residue 8, likely through a read error; the protein shown comes from the DNA. The chain is built from TRDV2 and TRDJ1, with TRDD3 identical over 11 bases. The trim removed 1 base at V and 3 bases at J, leaving 12 bases unmatched. Germline V gives CDR1 GEAIGNYY, CDR2 EKD. The CDR3 has 18 amino acids. The CDR3 spells CACDTLSIGGYDADKLIF. CDR3 bases: TGTGCCTGTGACACACTCTCTATTGGGGGATACGACGCCGATAAACTCATCTTT.

This chain uses TRDV2 with TRDJ1, with D tentatively TRDD3 (5 bases). The CDR3 extends over 17 amino acids. Deletions cut 0 bases from V and 0 bases from J, with 16 bases between. The germline V gene encodes CDR1 GEAIGNYY and CDR2 EKD. The CDR3 nucleotides read TGTGCCTGTGACACCTTAGGAGTAGCGGGGGACACCGATAAACTCATCTTT. This codes for CACDTLGVAGDTDKLIF.

As concerns this clone: The TCRdb record carries a much larger clone's protein, which differs from this DNA's translation at residue 10; a read error is the likely cause, and the protein listed here is the DNA translation. J is TRDJ1 and V is TRDV2; 9 bases agree with TRDD3. The CDR3 sequence is 18 residues long. The trim removed 0 bases at V and 2 bases at J, leaving 12 bases unmatched. Germline lookup yields CDR1 GEAIGNYY and CDR2 EKD. The CDR3 spells CACDTLTGGHGGTDKLIF. The CDR3, as DNA: TGTGCCTGTGACACCCTTACTGGGGGACACGGCGGGACCGATAAACTCATCTTT.

This sequence joins TRDV2 and TRDJ3, with TRDD3 identical over 7 bases. Germline V gene data show CDR1 as GEAIGNYY and CDR2 as EKD. The CDR3 runs to 16 residues. V lost 8 bases and J lost 0; bases outside the gene matches: 6. The CDR3 DNA is TGTGCCTCTACTGGGGAGATCTCCTGGGACACCCGACAGATGTTTTTC. This translates into CASTGEISWDTRQMFF.

This clone showed up just a few times. The genes are TRDV2 and TRDJ3; 9 bases map to TRDD3. The ends lost 0 bases at V and 6 bases at J; junction bases unmatched: 11. Germline lookup yields CDR1 GEAIGNYY and CDR2 EKD. CDR3 size: 19 residues. As DNA, the CDR3 is TGTGCCTGTGACACCGTTACTGGGGGACCGAACCCGGACACCCGACAGATGTTTTTC. Protein: CACDTVTGGPNPDTRQMFF.

This clone was observed a handful of times. This is likely an artifact of a read error, given a far larger clone one base away. The same CDR3 also results from other DNA sequences found in this sample. This chain connects TRDV2 to TRDJ1, with 13 positions matching TRDD3. The CDR3 runs to 18 residues. Germline assignment: CDR1 GEAIGNYY and CDR2 EKD. For the CDR3, the DNA is TGTGCCTGTGACACACTCTCTACTGGGGGATACGACGCCGACAAACTCATCTTT. Encoded protein: CACDTLSTGGYDADKLIF.

This clone was detected only a few times. For this DNA, TCRdb reports the protein of a much larger clone, which diverges at residue 11, most likely from a read error; the protein presented here is translated directly from the DNA. This chain uses TRDV1 with TRDJ1; 7 positions agree with TRDD3. Germline CDR1 is TSWWSYY and CDR2 is QGS. The CDR3 spans 18 residues. In DNA, the CDR3 is TGTGCTCTTGGGGACAAACACTACGAACTGAGGGATACCGGTAAACTCATCTTT. Its translation: CALGDKHYELRDTGKLIF.

The called J gene is TRDJ1, whereas the V gene has no call; the table gives TRDD3 as D, unverified against the DNA. CDR3 size: 14 residues. This CDR3 reads CATVGDTFDDKLIF. CDR3 DNA sequence: TGTGCCACAGTGGGGGATACGTTTGACGATAAACTCATCTTT.

By proportion, this clone is medium-sized. This likely stems from a read error, as it lies one base from a far larger clone. The same CDR3 also results from other DNA sequences found in this sample. The rearrangement uses TRDV2 and TRDJ3; 7 bases match TRDD3. The CDR3 has 18 amino acids. Germline CDR1 is GEAIGNYY and CDR2 is EKD. The CDR3 DNA reads as TGTGCCTGTGACTCTACTGGGGAGATCTCCTGGGACACCCGACAGATGTTCTTC. Its protein product is CACDSTGEISWDTRQMFF.

There are a few counts of this clone. Since a much larger clone is just one base distant, this may be a read error. The chain links TRDV2 to TRDJ3; D possibly corresponds to TRDD3 (5 bases). V was pared by 3 bases and J by 0 bases, with 23 bases between. The germline gives CDR1 GEAIGNYY, CDR2 EKD. The CDR3 consists of 21 residues. The CDR3 is CACDYARGRGPDSWDTRQMFF. CDR3 nucleotide sequence: TGTGCCTGTGACTACGCCCGAGGTAGGGGACCTGACTCCTGGGACACCCGACAGATGTTTTTC.

This clone appeared a few times. This likely traces to a read error, being one base from a far larger clone. V and J are TRDV2 and TRDJ1, with 7 positions matching TRDD3. CDR1 is GEAIGNYY, CDR2 EKD, per germline. V shed 0 bases and J 4 bases; nucleotides not matched to a gene: 7. The CDR3 runs 15 residues. CDR3 coding DNA: TGTGCCTGTGACACCGCGGGGGATCGTGGCGATAAACTCATCTTT. Translation: CACDTAGDRGDKLIF.

In regard to this clone: This probably arose from a read error, given a far larger clone one base away. The V call is TRDV1, the J call TRDJ1; 8 nucleotides agree with TRDD3. Germline values: CDR1 TSWWSYY, CDR2 QGS. The CDR3 is 21 residues long. CDR3 DNA sequence: TGTGCTCTTGGGGATCCCGCGATTTCCGTACTGGGGGTTAGGTCGGCACGCGAACTCACCTTT. This sequence encodes CALGDPAISVLGVRSARELTF.

This clone rates as medium-sized (0.01 to 0.1%). The J gene is TRDJ3, the V gene TRDV2; 13 nucleotides match TRDD3. CDR1 and CDR2 (germline): GEAIGNYY, EKD. The J segment lost 2 bases and the V segment lost 3 bases, leaving 3 bases of the junction unmatched. The CDR3 sequence is 18 residues long. The CDR3 nucleotides read TGTGCCTGTGACTCTACTGGGGGATACGCCTGGGACACCCGACAGATGTTTTTC. As protein: CACDSTGGYAWDTRQMFF.

This clone ranks as medium-sized. Since a far larger clone is one base different, this is likely a read error. Additional DNA sequences in this sample encode the identical CDR3. CDR3 in DNA: TGTGCCTGTGACTCTACCGGGGAGATCTCCTGGGACACCCGACAGATGTTTTTC. Amino acids: CACDSTGEISWDTRQMFF. V is TRDV2 and J is TRDJ3, with D possibly being TRDD3 (5 bases). The ends were cut back, 3 bases at V and 0 bases at J, with 14 bases in the middle. Per germline, CDR1 GEAIGNYY and CDR2 EKD. There are 18 residues in the CDR3.

This clone was counted between two and nine times. TCRdb's protein for this DNA is that of a much larger clone and differs from the translation at residue 4, likely a read error; the protein shown is the DNA translation. This chain connects TRDV2 to TRDJ1; D is unresolved. Germline V gene data show CDR1 as GEAIGNYY and CDR2 as EKD. This CDR3 contains 14 residues. The chain's CDR3 is CACGTVSYTDKLIF. The CDR3 bases are TGTGCCTGTGGCACCGTATCATACACCGATAAACTCATCTTT.